Listed below are T cell receptor beta chains from one sample, sequenced in a study of blood T cell repertoires in COVID-19. TCRdb's table, derived via immunoSEQ multiplex PCR, lists solely in-frame clones and lacks some. The sample shows roughly 270,000 clones, over 75% of them seen only once. The sample comprised peripheral blood. Every receptor here comes from a man younger than 35 with active or convalescent COVID-19. Each CDR3 is given with its conserved first and last residue. A D gene is named only where the DNA matches it firmly. Size tells how often a clone was seen (once, few, many) or the class of an expanded clone, and some rows leave it out.

.	TRBV6-2/TRBV6-3	17	once	TRBJ1-2	CASSSTTLLTGNYGYTF	TGTGCCAGCAGTTCAACCACCCTTCTGACAGGAAACTATGGCTACACCTTC
TRBD1	TRBV3-1/TRBV3-2	15	.	TRBJ2-7	CASSHRDRGGYEQYF	TGTGCCAGCAGCCACCGGGACAGGGGAGGATACGAGCAGTACTTC
.	TRBV24-1	14	.	TRBJ2-2	CATSDPTGPGELFF	TGTGCCACCAGTGACCCAACAGGACCCGGGGAGCTGTTTTTT
.	TRBV19	12	.	TRBJ1-6	CASSIYIGHLHF	TGTGCCAGTAGTATTTATATTGGACACCTCCACTTT
.	TRBV7-9	15	.	TRBJ2-6	CASSELGSGANVLTF	TGTGCCAGCAGCGAACTCGGGTCTGGGGCCAACGTCCTGACTTTC
.	TRBV19	17	.	TRBJ2-2	CASTPLRGGANTGELFF	TGTGCCAGTACCCCCTTGAGAGGGGGGGCGAACACCGGGGAGCTGTTTTTT
.	TRBV25-1	12	.	TRBJ2-7	CASRGPLGEQYF	TGTGCCAGCCGAGGTCCCTTGGGCGAGCAGTACTTC
TRBD1	TRBV5-8	14	few	TRBJ2-7	CASSFKPGGYEQYF	TGTGCCAGCAGCTTTAAGCCAGGGGGCTACGAGCAGTACTTC
.	TRBV10-3	13	.	TRBJ1-2	CAISDRTSEGYTF	TGTGCCATCAGTGATAGGACATCTGAAGGCTACACCTTC
TRBD1	TRBV7-8	13	once	TRBJ1-2	CASSTQGNYGYTF	TGTGCCAGCAGCACACAGGGGAACTATGGCTACACCTTC
TRBD1	TRBV11-2	18	.	TRBJ2-5	CASSLTPGQGFPSETQYF	TGTGCCAGCAGCTTAACCCCGGGACAGGGGTTCCCCTCAGAGACCCAGTACTTC
.	TRBV7-6	16	.	TRBJ2-2	CASSLVFRGETGELFF	TGTGCCAGCAGCTTAGTATTCAGGGGAGAGACCGGGGAGCTGTTTTTT
.	TRBV12-3/TRBV12-4	13	.	TRBJ1-1	CASRHQGPTEAFF	TGTGCCAGCAGACACCAGGGGCCCACTGAAGCTTTCTTT
.	TRBV5-4	14	.	TRBJ2-7	CASSLATVANEQYF	TGTGCCAGCAGCTTGGCGACAGTTGCGAACGAGCAGTACTTC
TRBD2	TRBV11-2	16	.	TRBJ2-7	CASSLDPSSGVYEQYF	TGTGCCAGCAGCTTAGATCCAAGTAGCGGGGTTTACGAGCAGTACTTC
.	TRBV29-1	12	.	TRBJ2-5	CSVEARGETQYF	TGCAGCGTTGAGGCCAGGGGAGAGACCCAGTACTTC
TRBD1	TRBV7-8	16	.	TRBJ1-2	CASSSHRDRGRGGYTF	TGTGCCAGCAGCTCACACCGGGACAGGGGGCGCGGGGGCTACACCTTC
.	TRBV18	14	.	TRBJ2-5	CASSPQGSRETQYF	TGTGCCAGCTCACCACAGGGGTCTAGAGAGACCCAGTACTTC
.	TRBV29-1	16	.	TRBJ2-1	CSARGEAARGGNEQFF	TGCAGCGCCCGCGGGGAGGCGGCGAGGGGGGGGAATGAGCAGTTCTTC
TRBD1	TRBV7-9	14	.	TRBJ1-5	CASSLTGHNQPQHF	TGTGCCAGCAGCCTGACAGGGCACAATCAGCCCCAGCATTTT
.	TRBV7-9	16	.	TRBJ2-6	CASSFKLRSGANVLTF	TGTGCCAGCAGCTTTAAGCTTCGCTCTGGGGCCAACGTCCTGACTTTC
.	TRBV18	13	.	TRBJ2-7	CASSPTGEGEQYF	TGTGCCAGCTCACCGACAGGGGAGGGGGAGCAGTACTTC
TRBD1	TRBV7-9	19	.	TRBJ1-5	CASSPDTGQKDYSNQPQHF	TGTGCCAGCAGCCCGGACACGGGACAGAAAGATTATAGCAATCAGCCCCAGCATTTT
.	TRBV10-1	15	.	TRBJ2-3	CASSEWQALTDTQYF	TGCGCCAGCAGTGAGTGGCAGGCCCTCACAGATACGCAGTATTTT
TRBD1	TRBV10-3	15	few	TRBJ1-5	CAISDPGTEYQPQHF	TGTGCCATCAGTGACCCCGGGACAGAATATCAGCCCCAGCATTTT
TRBD2	TRBV5-1	14	.	TRBJ2-5	CASSSGTGGETQYF	TGCGCCAGCAGCTCTGGGACGGGAGGAGAGACCCAGTACTTC
TRBD2	TRBV7-9	16	.	TRBJ2-3	CASSPNSGADTDTQYF	TGTGCCAGCAGCCCGAATAGCGGGGCCGACACAGATACGCAGTATTTT
.	TRBV27	14	.	TRBJ1-2	CASSLGGSNYGYTF	TGTGCCAGCAGCCTGGGGGGGTCTAACTATGGCTACACCTTC
.	TRBV5-4	13	.	TRBJ1-2	CASSLDRNYGYTF	TGTGCCAGCAGCCTCGACAGAAACTATGGCTACACCTTC
.	TRBV2	14	many	TRBJ1-5	CASSPDSLNQPQHF	TGTGCCAGCAGTCCTGACAGCCTCAATCAGCCCCAGCATTTT
.	TRBV9	15	.	TRBJ2-3	CASSVAGEITDTQYF	TGTGCCAGCAGCGTAGCGGGGGAGATCACAGATACGCAGTATTTT
TRBD1	TRBV7-2	16	.	TRBJ1-2	CASSPTYRGLDYGYTF	TGTGCCAGCAGCCCGACCTACAGGGGGCTGGACTATGGCTACACCTTC
TRBD1	TRBV27	17	.	TRBJ1-6	CASSSGTGQTSNSPLHF	TGTGCCAGCAGTTCCGGGACAGGCCAAACCAGTAATTCACCCCTCCACTTT
.	TRBV10-1	14	once	TRBJ1-1	CASSEFSRGAEAFF	TGCGCCAGCAGTGAGTTTTCCCGCGGGGCTGAAGCTTTCTTT
TRBD1	TRBV18	18	.	TRBJ2-7	CASSPRTGQGMSSYEQYF	TGTGCCAGCTCACCACGAACAGGACAGGGGATGAGCTCCTACGAGCAGTACTTC
.	TRBV10-3	11	.	TRBJ1-2	CAISPGHFYTF	TGTGCCATCAGCCCGGGACACTTCTACACCTTC
.	TRBV7-8	14	.	TRBJ1-2	CASSLGGGLYGYTF	TGTGCCAGCAGCTTAGGGGGGGGCCTCTATGGCTACACCTTC
.	TRBV3-1/TRBV3-2	15	.	TRBJ1-5	CASSQEPGAPRTQHF	TGTGCCAGCAGCCAAGAGCCAGGGGCTCCGAGGACCCAGCATTTT
.	TRBV7-9	15	.	TRBJ1-1	CASSKSGGGNTEAFF	TGTGCCAGCAGCAAATCGGGAGGGGGGAACACTGAAGCTTTCTTT
.	TRBV4-1	15	.	TRBJ1-1	CASSQGQDSNTEAFF	TGCGCCAGCAGCCAAGGACAGGACTCGAACACTGAAGCTTTCTTT